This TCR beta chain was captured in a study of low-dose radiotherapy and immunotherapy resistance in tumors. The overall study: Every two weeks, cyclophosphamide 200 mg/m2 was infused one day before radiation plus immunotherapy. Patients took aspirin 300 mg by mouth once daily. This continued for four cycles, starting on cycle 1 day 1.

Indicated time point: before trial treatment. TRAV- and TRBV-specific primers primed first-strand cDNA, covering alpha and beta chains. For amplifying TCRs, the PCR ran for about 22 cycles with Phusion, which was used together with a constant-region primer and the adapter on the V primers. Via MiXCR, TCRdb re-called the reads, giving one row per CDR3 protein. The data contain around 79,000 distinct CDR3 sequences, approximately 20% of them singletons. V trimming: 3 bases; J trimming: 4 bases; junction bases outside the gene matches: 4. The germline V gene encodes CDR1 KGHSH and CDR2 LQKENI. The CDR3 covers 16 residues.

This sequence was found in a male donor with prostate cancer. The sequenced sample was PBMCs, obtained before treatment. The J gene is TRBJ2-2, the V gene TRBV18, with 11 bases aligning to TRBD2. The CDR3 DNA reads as TGTGCCAGCTCACCGACTAGCGGGGAACCCACCGGGGAGCTGTTTTTT. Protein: CASSPTSGEPTGELFF.